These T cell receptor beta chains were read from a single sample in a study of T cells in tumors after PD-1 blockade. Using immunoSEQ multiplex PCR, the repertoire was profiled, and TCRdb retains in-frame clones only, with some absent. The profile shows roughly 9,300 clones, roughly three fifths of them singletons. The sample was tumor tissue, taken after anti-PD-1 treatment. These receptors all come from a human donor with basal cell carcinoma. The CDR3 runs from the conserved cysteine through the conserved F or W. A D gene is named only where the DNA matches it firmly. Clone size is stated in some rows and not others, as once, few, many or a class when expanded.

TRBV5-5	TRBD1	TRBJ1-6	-	CASSWRTGSRHGTYSPLHF	TGTGCCAGCAGCTGGCGGACAGGGAGCCGACACGGGACTTATTCACCCCTCCACTTT
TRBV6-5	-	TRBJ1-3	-	CASSLGDPAGNTIYF	TGTGCCAGCAGTTTAGGGGATCCGGCTGGAAACACCATATATTTT
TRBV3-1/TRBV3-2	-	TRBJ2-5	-	CASSHSGAGETQYF	TGTGCCAGCAGCCATTCGGGGGCGGGAGAGACCCAGTACTTC
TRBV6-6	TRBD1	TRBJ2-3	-	CASSRPRTGGSTDTQYF	TGTGCCAGCAGTCGACCGAGGACAGGGGGCAGCACAGATACGCAGTATTTT
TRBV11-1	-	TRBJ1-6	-	CASSPTRSNNSPLHF	TGTGCCAGCAGCCCGACACGGTCCAACAATTCACCCCTCCACTTT
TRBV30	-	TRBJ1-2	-	CAWNPGGLANYGYTF	TGTGCCTGGAACCCAGGAGGATTAGCTAACTATGGCTACACCTTC
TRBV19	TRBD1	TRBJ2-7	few	CASSIGQGARYEQYF	TGTGCCAGTAGTATCGGACAGGGGGCGAGGTACGAGCAGTACTTC
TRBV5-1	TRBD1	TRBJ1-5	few	CASSLGGQGQVLIDVGNQPQHF	TGCGCCAGCAGCCTGGGGGGACAGGGTCAGGTGTTGATAGATGTGGGCAATCAGCCCCAGCATTTT
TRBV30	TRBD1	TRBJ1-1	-	CAWGQENTEAFF	TGTGCCTGGGGACAGGAGAACACTGAAGCTTTCTTT
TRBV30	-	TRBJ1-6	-	CAWKALGDSPLHF	TGTGCCTGGAAAGCGTTGGGGGATTCACCCCTCCACTTT
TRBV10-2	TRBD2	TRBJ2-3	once	CASSEAPWRGDTDTQYF	TGCGCCAGCAGTGAGGCCCCCTGGCGGGGGGATACAGATACGCAGTATTTT
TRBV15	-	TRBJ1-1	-	CATTIPGITEAFF	TGTGCCACCACCATCCCGGGAATCACTGAAGCTTTCTTT
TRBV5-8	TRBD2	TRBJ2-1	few	CASKRGSGGLSSYNEQFF	TGTGCCAGCAAGAGGGGTAGCGGGGGTTTAAGCTCCTACAATGAGCAGTTCTTC
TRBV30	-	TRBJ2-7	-	CAWSVGGYEQYF	TGTGCCTGGAGTGTAGGCGGCTACGAGCAGTACTTC
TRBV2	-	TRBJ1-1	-	CASIGEPPEAFF	TGTGCCAGCATCGGAGAGCCCCCTGAAGCTTTCTTT
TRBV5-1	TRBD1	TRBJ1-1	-	CASSLGDRTMNTEAFF	TGCGCCAGCAGCTTGGGGGACAGGACCATGAACACTGAAGCTTTCTTT
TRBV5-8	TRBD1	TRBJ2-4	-	CASSLGTVLSKNIQYF	TGTGCCAGCAGCCTCGGGACAGTATTGTCCAAAAACATTCAGTACTTC
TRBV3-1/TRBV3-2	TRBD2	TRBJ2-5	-	CASKRASGNRQETQYF	TGTGCCAGCAAACGCGCTAGCGGGAACCGACAAGAGACCCAGTACTTC
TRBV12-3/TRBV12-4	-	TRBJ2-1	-	CASTSDQGYEQFF	TGTGCCAGCACCTCAGATCAGGGCTATGAGCAGTTCTTC
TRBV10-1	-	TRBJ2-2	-	CASSDRFNGELFF	TGCGCCAGCAGTGACAGGTTTAACGGGGAGCTGTTTTTT
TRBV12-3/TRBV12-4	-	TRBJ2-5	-	CASRTQGQETQYF	TGTGCCAGCAGGACACAGGGCCAAGAGACCCAGTACTTC
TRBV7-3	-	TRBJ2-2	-	CASSLTGVAGELFF	TGTGCCAGCAGCTTAACAGGGGTCGCCGGGGAGCTGTTTTTT
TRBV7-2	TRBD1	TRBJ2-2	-	CASSRDRTDTGELFF	TGTGCCAGCAGCCGGGACAGGACTGACACCGGGGAGCTGTTTTTT
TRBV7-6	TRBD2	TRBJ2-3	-	CASSLAFSGGTDTQYF	TGTGCCAGCAGCTTAGCGTTTAGCGGGGGCACAGATACGCAGTATTTT
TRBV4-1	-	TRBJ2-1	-	CASSQAFSQWQFF	TGCGCCAGCAGCCAAGCTTTCTCCCAATGGCAGTTCTTC
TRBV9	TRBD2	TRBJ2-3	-	CASSLAGSARTQYF	TGTGCCAGCAGCCTAGCGGGGTCGGCGAGGACGCAGTATTTT
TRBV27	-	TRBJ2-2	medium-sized	CASSLMRPNTGELFF	TGTGCCAGCAGTTTAATGAGGCCGAACACCGGGGAGCTGTTTTTT
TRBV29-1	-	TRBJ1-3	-	CSASLGAATGNTIYF	TGCAGCGCCTCACTCGGGGCAGCCACTGGAAACACCATATATTTT
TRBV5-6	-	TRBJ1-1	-	CASSLVDLVVNTEAFF	TGTGCCAGCAGCCTGGTCGACTTGGTCGTGAACACTGAAGCTTTCTTT
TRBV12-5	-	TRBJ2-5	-	CASGIQETQYF	TGTGCTAGTGGCATTCAAGAGACCCAGTACTTC
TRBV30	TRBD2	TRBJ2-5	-	CAWKGKLAGGSYVETQYF	TGTGCCTGGAAAGGAAAACTAGCGGGGGGCTCGTATGTGGAGACCCAGTACTTC
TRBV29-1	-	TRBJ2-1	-	CSGVGGYINEQFF	TGCAGCGGAGTTGGGGGCTATATCAATGAGCAGTTCTTC
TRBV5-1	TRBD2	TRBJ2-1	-	CASSLALAGGPKDNEQFF	TGCGCCAGCAGCTTGGCCTTAGCGGGGGGGCCCAAGGACAATGAGCAGTTCTTC
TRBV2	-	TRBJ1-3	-	CASSEVRGGLSGNTIYF	TGTGCCAGCAGTGAAGTTAGGGGGGGACTCTCTGGAAACACCATATATTTT
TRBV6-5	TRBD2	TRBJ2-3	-	CASSYYGGATDTQYF	TGTGCCAGCAGTTACTACGGGGGGGCCACAGATACGCAGTATTTT
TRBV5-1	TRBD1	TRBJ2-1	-	CASSFLPSSDRPYNEQFF	TGCGCCAGCAGCTTCCTTCCTTCGTCGGACAGGCCCTACAATGAGCAGTTCTTC
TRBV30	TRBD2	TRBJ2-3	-	CAWGSGVATDTQYF	TGTGCCTGGGGGAGCGGGGTCGCTACTGATACGCAGTATTTT
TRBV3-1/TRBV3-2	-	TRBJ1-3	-	CASSPTASSGNTIYF	TGTGCCAGCAGCCCCACTGCGAGCTCTGGAAACACCATATATTTT
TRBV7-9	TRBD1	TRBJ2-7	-	CASSLWRDREYEQYF	TGTGCCAGCAGCTTATGGAGGGACAGGGAGTACGAGCAGTACTTC
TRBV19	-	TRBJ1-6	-	CASSAYSATSYNSPLHF	TGTGCCAGTAGTGCTTATTCAGCGACCTCCTATAATTCACCCCTCCACTTT
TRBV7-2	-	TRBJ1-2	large	CASSLALGGPGGYTF	TGTGCCAGCAGCTTAGCGTTGGGGGGGCCCGGTGGCTACACCTTC
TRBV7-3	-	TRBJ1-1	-	CASSLDSMPNTEAFF	TGTGCCAGCAGCTTAGATTCAATGCCGAACACTGAAGCTTTCTTT
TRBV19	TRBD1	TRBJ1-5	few	CASSSRGTSNQPQHF	TGTGCCAGTAGTAGCAGGGGGACAAGCAATCAGCCCCAGCATTTT
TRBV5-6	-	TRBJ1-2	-	CASSLEGINYGYTF	TGTGCCAGCAGCTTGGAGGGAATTAACTATGGCTACACCTTC
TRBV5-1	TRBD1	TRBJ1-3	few	CASSQVGGGARNTIYF	TGCGCCAGCAGCCAGGTCGGAGGGGGCGCGAGAAACACCATATATTTT